The clone carrying this T cell receptor (beta chain) was recorded at least ten times. Trimming took 2 bases from V and 1 from J; bases not matched to a gene: 2. The CDR3 consists of 15 residues. The sample originates from a study of T-cell reconstitution after alpha-beta-depleted transplantation in children. Construction of the TCRbeta library involved unique molecular identifiers. TCRdb reprocessed the PCR reads via MiXCR and lists one record per CDR3 protein. Counted here are 220,000 or so distinct CDR3 sequences, 6.5% to 9% occurring once; the ten biggest clones make up almost 6.5%. The material was PBMCs, mostly from graft donor cells, obtained 180 days after TCRalphabeta/CD19-depleted stem cell transplant. The sequence was obtained from a male patient younger than 18 who had a stem cell transplant for acute lymphoblastic leukemia, so the T cells may come from the graft donor. The chain links TRBV12-3 or TRBV12-4 to TRBJ2-5, with TRBD1 identical over 9 bases. The CDR3 sequence: CASSLRTGVQETQYF. CDR3 nucleotides: TGTGCCAGCAGTTTAAGGACAGGGGTCCAAGAGACCCAGTACTTC.